Listed below are T cell receptor beta chains from one sample, sequenced in a study of CD8 T cells in Susac syndrome. TCRdb called the immunoSEQ multiplex PCR reads again in MiXCR, with one record for every CDR3 protein. The sample has about 190,000 distinct CDR3 sequences, 91% seen once. The sequencing sample was made of CD4+ T cells from PBMCs. All receptors come from a human donor with Susac syndrome. CDR3s include the opening cysteine and the closing phenylalanine or tryptophan. Each record gives: clone size, D gene, V gene, J gene, CDR3 protein, CDR3 DNA. A D gene is named only where the DNA matches it firmly. A row's size may be missing; if present it is once, few, many or a size class.

NA	NA	TRBV6-5	TRBJ2-3	CASSYRGPRLITDTQYF	TGTGCCAGCAGTTACAGGGGTCCCCGACTCATCACAGATACGCAGTATTTT
NA	NA	TRBV10-3	TRBJ1-3	CAIRPLATGNTIYF	TGTGCCATCAGACCCCTTGCAACGGGAAACACCATATATTTT
NA	TRBD1	TRBV20-1	TRBJ1-3	CSAISGTGHSGNTIYF	TGCAGTGCCATTTCTGGGACAGGCCACTCTGGAAACACCATATATTTT
NA	NA	TRBV12-3/TRBV12-4	TRBJ1-1	CASSLHMNTEAFF	TGTGCCAGCAGTTTACATATGAACACTGAAGCTTTCTTT
few	NA	TRBV6-2/TRBV6-3	TRBJ2-7	CASSSIYEQYF	TGTGCCAGCAGTTCCATCTACGAGCAGTACTTC
NA	NA	TRBV24-1	TRBJ2-1	CATSDHLYNEQFF	TGTGCCACCAGTGACCACCTTTACAATGAGCAGTTCTTC
NA	NA	TRBV5-1	TRBJ2-1	CASGRGDHNEQFF	TGCGCCAGCGGACGAGGGGACCACAATGAGCAGTTCTTC
NA	TRBD1	TRBV7-8	TRBJ2-7	CASSLGRDRGREQYF	TGTGCCAGCAGCTTAGGGAGGGACAGGGGGAGGGAGCAGTACTTC
NA	NA	TRBV10-2	TRBJ1-1	CASRDPGNTEAFF	TGCGCCAGCAGGGACCCCGGGAACACTGAAGCTTTCTTT
NA	TRBD1	TRBV20-1	TRBJ1-1	CSARGVGQGNTEAFF	TGCAGTGCTAGAGGCGTAGGACAGGGGAACACTGAAGCTTTCTTT
NA	NA	TRBV11-2	TRBJ2-7	CASSLEGLAREQYF	TGTGCCAGCAGCTTAGAGGGTCTAGCTAGAGAGCAGTACTTC
NA	NA	TRBV18	TRBJ2-7	CASSPSPGLDEQYF	TGTGCCAGCTCACCAAGCCCGGGGTTGGACGAGCAGTACTTC
NA	NA	TRBV7-9	TRBJ1-2	CASSPASGGSQGYTF	TGTGCCAGCAGCCCAGCGTCGGGGGGCTCGCAAGGCTACACCTTC
NA	NA	TRBV5-4	TRBJ2-1	CASSFYQGPNNEQFF	TGTGCCAGCAGCTTCTACCAGGGACCTAACAATGAGCAGTTCTTC
NA	TRBD2	TRBV20-1	TRBJ2-3	CSARRTTGGTDTQYF	TGCAGTGCTAGGCGGACGACGGGGGGAACAGATACGCAGTATTTT
NA	TRBD2	TRBV10-3	TRBJ2-7	CAISGGLAAYVSTYEQYF	TGTGCCATCAGTGGGGGACTAGCCGCATACGTAAGTACCTACGAGCAGTACTTC
NA	NA	TRBV19	TRBJ2-5	CASTGGVGQNQETQYF	TGTGCCAGCACTGGCGGCGTTGGACAGAACCAAGAGACCCAGTACTTC
NA	NA	TRBV20-1	TRBJ2-4	CSASGQPKGIQYF	TGCAGTGCTAGTGGACAGCCCAAAGGGATTCAGTACTTC
once	TRBD1	TRBV7-2	TRBJ2-7	CASSLSGTVSYEQYF	TGTGCCAGCAGCTTGTCAGGGACAGTCTCGTACGAGCAGTACTTC
NA	NA	TRBV5-4	TRBJ2-5	CASSLPGHRQETQYF	TGTGCCAGCAGCTTACCGGGACACAGACAAGAGACCCAGTACTTC
NA	TRBD2	TRBV12-3/TRBV12-4	TRBJ2-1	CASSPGLAGINEQFF	TGTGCCAGCAGTCCGGGACTAGCGGGAATCAATGAGCAGTTCTTC
once	NA	TRBV20-1	TRBJ2-7	CSAGKGVNEQYF	TGCAGTGCTGGTAAGGGAGTGAACGAGCAGTACTTC
NA	NA	TRBV19	TRBJ1-2	CASSIGQLYGYTF	TGTGCCAGTAGTATTGGGCAGCTCTATGGCTACACCTTC
NA	NA	TRBV19	TRBJ2-2	CASSISPNTGELFF	TGTGCCAGTAGTATCAGCCCGAACACCGGGGAGCTGTTTTTT
NA	NA	TRBV7-9	TRBJ1-6	CAVDQGSDSPLHF	TGTGCCGTGGATCAGGGATCAGATTCACCCCTCCACTTT
NA	NA	TRBV20-1	TRBJ1-3	CSAGSYGSGNTIYF	TGCAGTGCTGGAAGTTACGGTTCTGGAAACACCATATATTTT
NA	NA	TRBV7-9	TRBJ2-3	CASSTSVGTSDTDTQYF	TGTGCCAGCAGCACCTCGGTCGGGACATCCGACACAGATACGCAGTATTTT
NA	TRBD1	TRBV6-2/TRBV6-3	TRBJ1-5	CASNQPKTGTGTQPQHF	TGTGCCAGCAACCAACCCAAAACCGGGACAGGGACTCAGCCCCAGCATTTT
NA	NA	TRBV7-3	TRBJ2-5	CASSSPGTPQETQYF	TGTGCCAGCAGCTCCCCCGGGACTCCGCAAGAGACCCAGTACTTC
once	TRBD2	TRBV20-1	TRBJ2-5	CSAWTSGSGETQYF	TGCAGTGCCTGGACTAGCGGGAGTGGGGAGACCCAGTACTTC
NA	NA	TRBV4-2	TRBJ1-3	CASSFSRAPGNTIYF	TGTGCCAGCAGCTTTTCCAGGGCTCCGGGAAACACCATATATTTT
NA	NA	TRBV10-3	TRBJ1-1	CAISPVVGMNTEAFF	TGTGCCATCAGTCCTGTAGTAGGGATGAACACTGAAGCTTTCTTT
NA	NA	TRBV6-5	TRBJ2-3	CASSYAGQSTDTQYF	TGTGCCAGCAGCTATGCGGGACAGAGCACAGATACGCAGTATTTT
NA	TRBD2	TRBV24-1	TRBJ2-7	CATSDQKGLAGNHTVYEQYF	TGTGCCACCAGTGATCAAAAAGGACTAGCGGGCAACCATACCGTCTACGAGCAGTACTTC
NA	TRBD1	TRBV4-1	TRBJ1-1	CASSQALQGRNTEAFF	TGCGCCAGCAGCCAAGCCCTACAGGGGAGGAACACTGAAGCTTTCTTT
few	TRBD1	TRBV6-2/TRBV6-3	TRBJ2-7	CASRDRGQQYF	TGTGCCAGCAGAGATAGGGGGCAGCAGTACTTC
NA	NA	TRBV10-3	TRBJ1-1	CAISPVEPSNTEAFF	TGTGCCATCAGCCCCGTAGAACCTTCGAACACTGAAGCTTTCTTT
NA	NA	TRBV28	TRBJ1-4	CASGQVNEKLFF	TGTGCCAGCGGACAAGTTAATGAAAAACTGTTTTTT
NA	NA	TRBV5-1	TRBJ1-1	CASSPWMNTEAFF	TGCGCCAGCAGCCCCTGGATGAACACTGAAGCTTTCTTT
NA	NA	TRBV6-5	TRBJ1-3	CASSYSIRDSGNTIYF	TGTGCCAGCAGTTACTCGATCAGGGACTCTGGAAACACCATATATTTT
NA	NA	TRBV6-2/TRBV6-3	TRBJ2-5	CASTRRGETQYF	TGTGCCAGCACCCGCAGGGGAGAGACCCAGTACTTC
NA	TRBD1	TRBV25-1	TRBJ1-1	CASSRQGRAFF	TGTGCCAGCAGTAGACAGGGTAGAGCTTTCTTT
NA	NA	TRBV10-3	TRBJ2-2	CAISTNTGELFF	TGTGCCATCAGTACAAACACCGGGGAGCTGTTTTTT
NA	TRBD1	TRBV5-4	TRBJ1-2	CASSPDLGRGLDGYTF	TGTGCCAGCAGCCCGGATCTGGGCAGGGGGCTAGATGGCTACACCTTC
NA	NA	TRBV5-4	TRBJ1-1	CASSLAHRVRGGNTEAFF	TGTGCCAGCAGCTTGGCCCACAGGGTTCGGGGGGGGAACACTGAAGCTTTCTTT
NA	NA	TRBV20-1	TRBJ2-2	CSATGDSDTGELFF	TGCAGTGCCACGGGGGACAGCGACACCGGGGAGCTGTTTTTT
NA	NA	TRBV6-5	TRBJ2-5	CASSYSDRPIQETQYF	TGTGCCAGCAGTTACTCCGACAGGCCTATCCAAGAGACCCAGTACTTC
NA	NA	TRBV21-1	TRBJ2-7	CASRKGHIYEQYF	TGTGCCAGCAGGAAGGGACACATCTACGAGCAGTACTTC
once	TRBD2	TRBV4-2	TRBJ2-5	CASSQDLRGQETQYF	TGTGCCAGCAGCCAAGATTTGCGGGGGCAAGAGACCCAGTACTTC
once	TRBD2	TRBV3-1	TRBJ2-5	CASSQKAGTSGFGRETQYF	TGTGCCAGCAGCCAGAAAGCCGGGACTAGCGGGTTTGGCCGAGAGACCCAGTACTTC
NA	NA	TRBV28	TRBJ2-7	CASSLWEYEQYF	TGTGCCAGCAGTTTATGGGAATACGAGCAGTACTTC
few	NA	TRBV5-4	TRBJ1-1	CASSLSVKEEGAFF	TGTGCCAGCAGCTTGTCGGTAAAGGAGGAGGGAGCTTTCTTT
once	TRBD1	TRBV6-5	TRBJ1-4	CASSGGTGTNEKLFF	TGTGCCAGCAGTGGGGGGACAGGTACTAATGAAAAACTGTTTTTT